In this sample, the clone carrying this TCR beta chain turned up many times. The CDR3 consists of 16 residues. With 3 bases clipped from V and 9 bases from J, the junction kept 11 bases outside the gene matches. Per germline, CDR1 SGHRS and CDR2 YFSETQ. TCRdb itself ran the RT-PCR reads through MiXCR, one entry per CDR3 protein. The data hold around 700,000 distinct CDR3 sequences, with 14% observed a single time. Specimen: memory CD4+ T cells from blood. V usage is TRBV5-1 and J usage is TRBJ1-6; 8 positions agree with TRBD1. The receptor was derived from a female donor in good health, serving as a healthy control. Here the CDR3 reads CASSSDPTGASSPLHF. CDR3 DNA: TGCGCCAGCAGCTCGGACCCGACAGGGGCGTCTTCACCCCTCCACTTT. Full variable domain (outside the CDR3, taken from reference TRBV5-1 and TRBJ1-6): KAGVTQTPRYLIKTRGQQVTLSCSPISGHRSVSWYQQTPGQGLQFLFEYFSETQRNKGNFPGRFSGRQFSNSRSEMNVSTLELGDSALYLCASSSDPTGASSPLHFGNGTRLTVT.